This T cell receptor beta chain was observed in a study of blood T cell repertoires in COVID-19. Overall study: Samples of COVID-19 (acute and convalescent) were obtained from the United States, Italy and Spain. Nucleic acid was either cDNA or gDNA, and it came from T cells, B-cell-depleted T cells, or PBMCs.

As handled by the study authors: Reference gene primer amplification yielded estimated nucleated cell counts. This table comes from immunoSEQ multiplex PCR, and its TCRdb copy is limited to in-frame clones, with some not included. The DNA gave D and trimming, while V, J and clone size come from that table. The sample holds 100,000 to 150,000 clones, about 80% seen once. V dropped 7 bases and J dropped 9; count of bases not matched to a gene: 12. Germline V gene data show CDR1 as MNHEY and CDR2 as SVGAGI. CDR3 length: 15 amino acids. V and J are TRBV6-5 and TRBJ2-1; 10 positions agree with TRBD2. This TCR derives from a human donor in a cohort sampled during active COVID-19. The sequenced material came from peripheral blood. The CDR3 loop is CASIQAGGQEGEQFF. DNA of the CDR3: TGTGCCAGCATCCAAGCGGGAGGGCAGGAGGGTGAGCAGTTCTTC.